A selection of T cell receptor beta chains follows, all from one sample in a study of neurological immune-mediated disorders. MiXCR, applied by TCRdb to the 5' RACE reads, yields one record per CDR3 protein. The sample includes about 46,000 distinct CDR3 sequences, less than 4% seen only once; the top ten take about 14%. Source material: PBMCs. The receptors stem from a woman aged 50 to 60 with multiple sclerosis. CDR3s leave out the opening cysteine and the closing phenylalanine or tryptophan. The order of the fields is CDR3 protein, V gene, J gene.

CDR3aa: ASSYGGGSNEKLF
v_gene: TRBV6-5
j_gene: TRBJ1-4

CDR3aa: ATSDRGTGINEQY
v_gene: TRBV24-1
j_gene: TRBJ2-7

CDR3aa: ASSSYPASGGADTQY
v_gene: TRBV7-2
j_gene: TRBJ2-3

CDR3aa: SARDPLNTEAF
v_gene: TRBV20-1
j_gene: TRBJ1-1

CDR3aa: ASSPDPNYGYT
v_gene: TRBV12-3/TRBV12-4
j_gene: TRBJ1-2

CDR3aa: ASSLVVFQSVSGQETQY
v_gene: TRBV7-8
j_gene: TRBJ2-5

CDR3aa: SRGTEGNEQF
v_gene: TRBV20-1
j_gene: TRBJ2-1

CDR3aa: ASSLKGVPEAF
v_gene: TRBV5-1
j_gene: TRBJ1-1

CDR3aa: SVSADANTGELF
v_gene: TRBV20-1
j_gene: TRBJ2-2

CDR3aa: ASSLDAGGPSDTQY
v_gene: TRBV5-1
j_gene: TRBJ2-3

CDR3aa: ASSFLGGRSSYEQY
v_gene: TRBV28
j_gene: TRBJ2-7

CDR3aa: SARGPDGYGYT
v_gene: TRBV20-1
j_gene: TRBJ1-2

CDR3aa: ASVDFGNTIY
v_gene: TRBV28
j_gene: TRBJ1-3

CDR3aa: ASSLRQGSREQY
v_gene: TRBV7-2
j_gene: TRBJ2-7

CDR3aa: ASTLAGTDTQY
v_gene: TRBV12-3/TRBV12-4
j_gene: TRBJ2-3

CDR3aa: SGQMNTEAF
v_gene: TRBV20-1
j_gene: TRBJ1-1

CDR3aa: SAPRTSGTPRTGQY
v_gene: TRBV20-1
j_gene: TRBJ2-7

CDR3aa: ASRTLARSYNEQF
v_gene: TRBV28
j_gene: TRBJ2-1

CDR3aa: ASSPPQGRGEKLF
v_gene: TRBV18
j_gene: TRBJ1-4

CDR3aa: ASSWGAQETQY
v_gene: TRBV11-1
j_gene: TRBJ2-5

CDR3aa: ASSQNPSTDTQY
v_gene: TRBV3-1
j_gene: TRBJ2-3

CDR3aa: ASSIRRDTQY
v_gene: TRBV5-6
j_gene: TRBJ2-3